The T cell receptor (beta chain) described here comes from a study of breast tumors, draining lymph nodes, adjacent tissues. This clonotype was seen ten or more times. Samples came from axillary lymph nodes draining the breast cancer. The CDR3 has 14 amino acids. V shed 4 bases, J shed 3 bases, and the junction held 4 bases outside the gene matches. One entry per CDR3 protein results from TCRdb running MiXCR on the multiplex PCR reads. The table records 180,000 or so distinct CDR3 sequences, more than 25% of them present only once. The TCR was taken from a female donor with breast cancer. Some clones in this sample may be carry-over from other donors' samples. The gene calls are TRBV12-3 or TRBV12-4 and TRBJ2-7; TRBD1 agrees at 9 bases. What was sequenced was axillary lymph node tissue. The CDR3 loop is CASSSMGQGYEQYF. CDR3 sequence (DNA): TGTGCCAGCAGTTCGATGGGACAGGGCTACGAGCAGTACTTC.